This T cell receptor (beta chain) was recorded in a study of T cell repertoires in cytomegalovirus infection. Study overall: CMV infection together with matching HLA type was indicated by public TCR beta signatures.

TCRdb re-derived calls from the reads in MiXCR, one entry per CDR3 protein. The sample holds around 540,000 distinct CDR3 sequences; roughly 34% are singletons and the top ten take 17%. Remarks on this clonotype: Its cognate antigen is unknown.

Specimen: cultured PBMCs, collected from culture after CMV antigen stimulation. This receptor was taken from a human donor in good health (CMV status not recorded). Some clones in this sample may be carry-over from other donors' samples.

The CDR3: CASSWPGAMNTEAFF. In nucleotides, the CDR3 is TGTGCCAGCAGCTGGCCGGGAGCCATGAACACTGAAGCTTTCTTT. This chain joins TRBV7-8 and TRBJ1-1; D is undetermined. Germline assignment: CDR1 SGHVS and CDR2 FQNEAQ. The CDR3 totals 15 residues. The V and J ends lost 4 bases and 0 bases respectively, with 12 bases between them.